This TCR beta chain was identified during a study of T cell repertoires in cytomegalovirus infection. At the level of the study: CMV infection together with matching HLA type was indicated by public TCR beta signatures. The study, taken as a whole, reports: Identification of carriers of CMV plus the relevant HLA was performed using cumulative public TCR beta family frequency. CMV-specific TCR beta clonotypes restricted by HLA-C were the ones dominating the ex vivo response.

TCRdb re-called the reads with MiXCR, one entry per CDR3 protein. The sample yields fewer than 200,000 distinct CDR3 sequences, roughly an eighth seen once. Germline assignment: CDR1 SGHTA and CDR2 FQGNSA. The V end lost 5 bases, the J end lost 0 bases, and 16 bases lay between the germline ends. This CDR3 contains 16 residues. This clonotype was counted only a few times. Its antigen is not known. The source is a human donor in good health (CMV status not recorded). Some clones in this sample may be carry-over from other donors' samples. The sample comprised PBMCs. The J gene is TRBJ1-1, the V gene TRBV7-2; D possibly corresponds to TRBD1 (5 bases). CDR3 amino acids: CASSPQGSTMNTEAFF. CDR3 coding DNA: TGTGCCAGCAGCCCGCAGGGATCCACCATGAACACTGAAGCTTTCTTT.